This T cell receptor (beta chain) was captured by sequencing in a study of shared clonotypes between healthy human individuals. Assay used: immunoSEQ multiplex PCR; TCRdb lists only in-frame clones, some missing. Among about 700,000 clones listed, just over 90% were seen once. Cells designated naive CD8 were CD45RO-negative and were positively selected for CCR7, with terminally differentiated effector memory CD45RA+ cells excluded. Trimming left V 2 bases short and J 2 bases short, with 9 bases between. The CDR3 length is 15 residues. CDR1 and CDR2 (germline): SEHNR, FQNEAQ (reference sequence). The gene calls are TRBV7-9 and TRBJ2-2; D might be TRBD2 (6 bases). This receptor was taken from a man in his thirties or forties in good health. The sample comprised naive CD8+ T cells sorted from blood. Written as DNA, the CDR3 is TGTGCCAGCAGCTTAAGACTAGATAACACCGGGGAGCTGTTTTTT. Its protein is CASSLRLDNTGELFF.